The 16 T cell receptor beta chains below were found in one sample sequenced in a study of shared clonotypes between healthy human individuals. The table came from immunoSEQ multiplex PCR; TCRdb's copy has only in-frame clones and leaves some out. The sample includes roughly 530,000 clones, roughly 95% of them seen just once. The sample was naive CD4+ T cells sorted from blood. Subset of the sample: CD45RA+ positively selected. Receptor source: a woman between 25 and 40 years old in good health.

As to this clone: At one end, the junction sequence differs from germline, possibly due to a read error. The chain combines TRBV7-9 with TRBJ2-6, with TRBD2 as a possible D gene (6 bases). The CDR3 covers 14 residues. CDR1 and CDR2 from the germline V gene are SEHNR and FQNEAQ (reference sequence). In DNA, the CDR3 is TGTGCCAGCAGCCTAGCGTCTGGGGCCAACGTCCTGACTTTC. This sequence encodes CASSLASGANVLTF. Drawing the rest from reference TRBV7-9 and TRBJ2-6, the complete variable domain is DTGVSQNPRHKITKRGQNVTFRCDPISEHNRLYWYRQTLGQGPEFLTYFQNEAQLEKSRLLSDRFSAERPKGSFSTLEIQRTEQGDSAMYLCASSLASGANVLTFGAGSRLTVL.

The chain uses TRBV28 and TRBJ2-7; D assignment may be TRBD1 or TRBD2 (5 bases each). Germline loops: CDR1 MDHEN, CDR2 SYDVKM. Deletions cut 3 bases from V and 2 bases from J, with 17 bases between. This CDR3 is 16 amino acids long. For the CDR3, the DNA is TGTGCCAGCAGTTTTTTCATCCGGGGCCAAACCTACGAGCAGTACTTC. Amino acid sequence: CASSFFIRGQTYEQYF. Using reference TRBV28 and TRBJ2-7 for the parts outside the CDR3, the full variable domain is DVKVTQSSRYLVKRTGEKVFLECVQDMDHENMFWYRQDPGLGLRLIYFSYDVKMKEKGDIPEGYSVSREKKERFSLILESASTNQTSMYLCASSFFIRGQTYEQYFGPGTRLTVT.

This chain uses TRBV6-5 with TRBJ2-7; 7 bases are a match to TRBD2. The CDR3 consists of 15 residues. CDR1 and CDR2 from the germline V gene are MNHEY and SVGAGI. With V trimmed by 3 bases and J by 3 bases, 8 bases remained unmatched. The CDR3 reads CASSYRSGKNYEQYF. The CDR3, as DNA: TGTGCCAGCAGTTATCGGAGCGGGAAGAACTACGAGCAGTACTTC.

The chain links TRBV11-2 to TRBJ2-5; 8 positions match TRBD1. After removal of 4 bases from V and 1 base from J, the junction contained 8 bases not matched to a gene. CDR3 length equals 16 residues. CDR1 and CDR2 from the germline V gene are SGHAT and FQNNGV. Written as DNA, the CDR3 is TGTGCCAGCAGCTCCGAGACAGGGGCCCGCCAAGAGACCCAGTACTTC. Amino acid sequence: CASSSETGARQETQYF.

This clone was seen once. The chain is built from TRBV19 and TRBJ2-7; D may be TRBD2 (6 bases). This CDR3 contains 14 residues. CDR1 is LNHDA and CDR2 is SQIVND in the germline V gene (reference sequence). V lost 8 bases and J 5 bases, leaving 19 bases between the germline ends. CDR3 in amino acids: CASGLGLASHEQYF. The CDR3 nucleotides read TGTGCCAGTGGATTGGGCCTAGCGTCCCACGAGCAGTACTTC.

The chain has TRBV6-1 and TRBJ1-2; D gene uncertain. There are 12 residues in the CDR3. Germline CDR1 reads MNHNS; CDR2 reads SASEGT. V lost 5 bases, J lost 4 bases, and 8 bases lay in between. The CDR3 loop reads CASSQEFYGYTF. DNA for the CDR3: TGTGCCAGCAGTCAGGAATTCTATGGCTACACCTTC.

This chain joins TRBV27 and TRBJ2-7; D possibly corresponds to TRBD1 (6 bases). The CDR3 extends over 14 amino acids. V lost 3 bases and J 7 bases, leaving 16 bases between the germline ends. Germline V lookup: CDR1 MNHEY, CDR2 SMNVEV (reference sequence). CDR3 nucleotide sequence: TGTGCCAGCAGTTTGACCGGGACACAGCTGGAGCAGTACTTC. Its protein is CASSLTGTQLEQYF.

V is TRBV11-2 and J is TRBJ1-1; no definite D call. The CDR3 covers 16 residues. V gave up 0 bases and J gave up 2 bases, with 13 bases separating them. Germline V gene data show CDR1 as SGHAT and CDR2 as FQNNGV. The CDR3 sequence is CASSLEWAGRNTEAFF. DNA of the CDR3: TGTGCCAGCAGCTTAGAATGGGCAGGCCGAAACACTGAAGCTTTCTTT.

This sequence joins TRBV11-3 and TRBJ2-1; 7 bases fit TRBD1. Germline V CDR1 and CDR2: SGHNT, YENEEA. With V trimmed by 1 base and J by 5 bases, 8 bases remained unmatched. The CDR3 length is 16 residues. CDR3 sequence (DNA): TGTGCCAGCAGCTTAGTGCTTGGACAGGCGAACAATGAGCAGTTCTTC. Translating it yields CASSLVLGQANNEQFF.

V gene TRBV6-1 combines with J gene TRBJ2-5; TRBD1 aligns across 7 bases. The junction had 4 bases not matched to a gene; V was cut back by 7 bases and J by 2 bases. This CDR3 has 13 residues. Per germline, CDR1 MNHNS and CDR2 SASEGT. The CDR3 DNA reads as TGTGCCAGCACCCGGGACAGTCAAGAGACCCAGTACTTC. Its translation: CASTRDSQETQYF.

The V gene is TRBV28, the J gene TRBJ2-5; 8 bases agree with TRBD2. Per the germline V gene, CDR1 is MDHEN and CDR2 is SYDVKM. Trimming took 11 bases from V and 3 from J; bases not matched to a gene: 8. This CDR3 contains 13 residues. The CDR3 DNA reads TGTGCCGTTAGCGGGACAACTGAAGAGACCCAGTACTTC. Amino acids: CAVSGTTEETQYF.

This chain uses TRBV6-5 with TRBJ1-5, with D unresolved. The germline CDR1 and CDR2 sequences are MNHEY and SVGAGI. This CDR3 comprises 13 residues. V shed 7 bases and J shed 8 bases, with 15 bases lying between them. This chain's CDR3 is CASMRENGEPQHF. CDR3 nucleotide sequence: TGTGCCAGCATGAGGGAGAATGGGGAGCCCCAGCATTTT.

This clone was seen just once. V is TRBV5-1 and J is TRBJ2-1; 10 bases align to TRBD2. This CDR3 is 16 amino acids long. J gave up 2 bases and V 3 bases, and 5 bases lay outside the gene matches. Per the germline V gene, CDR1 is SGHRS and CDR2 is YFSETQ. CDR3 sequence: CASSWASGSPYNEQFF. The CDR3 nucleotides read TGCGCCAGCAGCTGGGCTAGCGGGAGTCCCTACAATGAGCAGTTCTTC.

This clone has only one observation. V is TRBV19 and J is TRBJ1-1, with 7 bases fitting TRBD1. This CDR3 spans 14 amino acids. Germline lookup yields CDR1 LNHDA and CDR2 SQIVND (reference sequence). The V segment lost 3 bases and the J segment 4 bases; nucleotides outside the gene matches: 5. In DNA form, the CDR3 reads TGTGCCAGTAGTATTCGTCCAGGGGGCACTGAAGCTTTCTTT. Its protein product is CASSIRPGGTEAFF.

The V and J genes are TRBV5-1 and TRBJ1-2, with 7 nucleotides matching TRBD1. The J segment lost 7 bases and the V segment lost 5 bases, leaving 11 bases of the junction unmatched. The CDR3 is 14 amino acids. The germline V gene encodes CDR1 SGHRS and CDR2 YFSETQ. The CDR3: CASRDAGTVGGYTF. CDR3 nucleotide sequence: TGCGCCAGCAGAGACGCCGGGACAGTAGGTGGCTACACCTTC.

This sequence joins TRBV13 and TRBJ2-7; TRBD2 matches at 10 bases. With 4 bases clipped from V and 3 bases from J, the junction kept 6 bases outside the gene matches. The length of the CDR3 is 15 residues. The germline CDR1 and CDR2 sequences are PRHDT and FYEKMQ (reference sequence). CDR3 DNA: TGTGCCAGCAGCTCCCGGACTAGCGGCCGCTACGAGCAGTACTTC. Amino acid sequence: CASSSRTSGRYEQYF.